The present TCR beta chain was sequenced within a study of PD-1 blockade in mismatch repair-deficient tumors. Overall study: All were previously treated, progressing patients with approximately 11 mismatch repair-deficient cancer types.

Overall study results and limits: Rapid post-treatment expansion, then contraction, generally preceding radiologic response, marked tumor-resident clones.

All patients were mismatch repair deficient, assessed by either PCR or immunohistochemistry. TCRs were sequenced from a few patients responding to pembrolizumab. On this clone: The antigen remains undetermined.

The data were produced by immunoSEQ multiplex PCR, yet TCRdb's version contains in-frame clones alone and is incomplete. The data contain more than 95,000 clones, about 88% of them seen just once; the ten biggest clones take up approximately 15%. Germline CDR1 reads LGHNA; CDR2 reads YNFKEQ. The V gene lost 3 bases and the J gene lost 2 bases, with 27 bases spanning the gap. CDR3 size: 20 residues. Sequences were derived from peripheral blood, sampled 44 weeks after starting pembrolizumab. V is TRBV4-2 and J is TRBJ2-3; no clear D. This clonotype was obtained from an adult with mismatch repair-deficient cancer. CDR3 bases: TGTGCCAGCAGCCATCCTACGGCGGCAGCTCTTTCCTTAATCACAGATACGCAGTATTTT. Amino acid sequence: CASSHPTAAALSLITDTQYF.